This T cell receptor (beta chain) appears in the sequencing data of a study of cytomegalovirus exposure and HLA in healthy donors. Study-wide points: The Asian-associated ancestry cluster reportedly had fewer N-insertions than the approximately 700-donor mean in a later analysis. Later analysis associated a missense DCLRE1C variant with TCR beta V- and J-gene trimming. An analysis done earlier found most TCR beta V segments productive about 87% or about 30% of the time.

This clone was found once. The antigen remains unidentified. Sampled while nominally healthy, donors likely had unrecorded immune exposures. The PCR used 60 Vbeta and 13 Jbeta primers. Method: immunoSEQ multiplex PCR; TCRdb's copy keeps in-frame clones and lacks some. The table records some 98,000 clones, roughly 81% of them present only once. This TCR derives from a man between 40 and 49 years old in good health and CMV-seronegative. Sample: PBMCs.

CDR3 sequence reads: CATGPGEKLFF. CDR3 coding DNA: TGTGCCACCGGACCGGGAGAAAAACTGTTTTTT. This chain connects TRBV10-3 to TRBJ1-4; D not resolved. Germline V lookup: CDR1 ENHRY, CDR2 SYGVKD. With 10 bases removed from V and 8 bases from J, the gap between germline ends came to 11 bases. This CDR3 contains 11 residues.